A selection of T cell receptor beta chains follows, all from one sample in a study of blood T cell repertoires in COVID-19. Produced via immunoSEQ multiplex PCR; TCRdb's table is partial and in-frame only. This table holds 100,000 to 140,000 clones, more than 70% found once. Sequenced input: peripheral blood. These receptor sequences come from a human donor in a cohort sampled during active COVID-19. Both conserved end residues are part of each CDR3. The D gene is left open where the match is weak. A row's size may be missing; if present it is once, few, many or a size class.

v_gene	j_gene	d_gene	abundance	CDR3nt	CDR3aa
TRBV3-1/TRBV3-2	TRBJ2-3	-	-	TGTGCCAGCAGGAGCGGAGGGGTAGATACGCAGTATTTT	CASRSGGVDTQYF
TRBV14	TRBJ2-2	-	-	TGTGCCAGCAGCTCCCTCTCGGGATCCTTAGGTGGCGGGGAGCTGTTTTTT	CASSSLSGSLGGGELFF
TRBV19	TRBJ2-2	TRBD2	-	TGTGCCAGTACCGGGACTAGCGGGAGGTGGACCGGGGAGCTGTTTTTT	CASTGTSGRWTGELFF
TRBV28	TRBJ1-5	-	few	TGTGCCACCTCCCCCAATCAGCCCCAGCATTTT	CATSPNQPQHF
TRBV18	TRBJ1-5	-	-	TGTGCCAGCTCACCGGGGACTCAAAGCAATCAGCCCCAGCATTTT	CASSPGTQSNQPQHF
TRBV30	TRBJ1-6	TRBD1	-	TGTGCCTGGAGTGGCCTTGGGACAGGCGATTCACCCCTCCACTTT	CAWSGLGTGDSPLHF
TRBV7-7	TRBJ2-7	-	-	TGTGCTAGCAGCCAATCAATCGGACAGTCCTACGAGCAGTACTTC	CASSQSIGQSYEQYF
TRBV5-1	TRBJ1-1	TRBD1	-	TGCGCCAGCAGCGGACAGGGGCCGGGCACTGAAGCTTTCTTT	CASSGQGPGTEAFF
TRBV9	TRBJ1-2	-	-	TGTGCCAGCAGCGTAGCTACAGACCATTATGGCTACACCTTC	CASSVATDHYGYTF
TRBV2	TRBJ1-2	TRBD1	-	TGTGCCAGCACCCGGGACAGGCCAACAAACTATGGCTACACCTTC	CASTRDRPTNYGYTF
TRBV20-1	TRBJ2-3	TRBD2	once	TGCAGTGCTAGTATTCGTGGTAGCGGGAGTTTCTCCTCAGATACGCAGTATTTT	CSASIRGSGSFSSDTQYF
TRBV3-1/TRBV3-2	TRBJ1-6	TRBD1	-	TGTGCCAGCACCGGGACAGGGGCCCCCAATTCACCCCTCCACTTT	CASTGTGAPNSPLHF
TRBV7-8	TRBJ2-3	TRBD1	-	TGTGCCAGCAGCCTACAGGGGGCTCGCACAGATACGCAGTATTTT	CASSLQGARTDTQYF
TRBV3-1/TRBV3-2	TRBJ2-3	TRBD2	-	TGTGCCGTCAAGACTAGCGGTGGCACAGATACGCAGTATTTT	CAVKTSGGTDTQYF
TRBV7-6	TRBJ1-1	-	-	TGTGCCAGCAGCTTGTCTCCGGTGAACACTGAAGCTTTCTTT	CASSLSPVNTEAFF
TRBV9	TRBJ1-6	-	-	TGTGCCAGCAGCGTAGCAGGGGATAATTCACCCCTCCACTTT	CASSVAGDNSPLHF
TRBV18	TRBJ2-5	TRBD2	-	TGTGCCAGCTCACATACCGGGACTAGGGACCGTGAGACCCAGTACTTC	CASSHTGTRDRETQYF
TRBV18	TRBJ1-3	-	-	TGTGCCAGCTCAGTTGCAGGGTCCTCTGGAAACACCATATATTTT	CASSVAGSSGNTIYF
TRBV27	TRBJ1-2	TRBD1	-	TGTGCCAGCAGCCCCGGGACAGGATTTAACTATGGCTACACCTTC	CASSPGTGFNYGYTF
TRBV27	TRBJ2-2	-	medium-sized	TGTGCCAGCAGTCCCTACAGGGTCACCGGGGAGCTGTTTTTT	CASSPYRVTGELFF
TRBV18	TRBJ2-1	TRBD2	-	TGTGCCAGCTCACCATCCGATGGCGGGAGGGCCATCAATGAGCAGTTCTTC	CASSPSDGGRAINEQFF
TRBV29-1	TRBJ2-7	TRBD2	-	TGCAGCACCACGGGGGGGCGGGCGAGCGAGCAGTACTTC	CSTTGGRASEQYF
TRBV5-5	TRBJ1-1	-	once	TGTGCCAGCAGCTTCTCTACGGTGAACACTGAAGCTTTCTTT	CASSFSTVNTEAFF
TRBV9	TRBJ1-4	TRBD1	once	TGTGCCAGCAGCCCAGGAGGGGGCGGCACTAATGAAAAACTGTTTTTT	CASSPGGGGTNEKLFF
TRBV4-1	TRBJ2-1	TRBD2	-	TGCGCCAGCAGCCTCGTCGCCGGGACTAGCTCCTACAATGAGCAGTTCTTC	CASSLVAGTSSYNEQFF
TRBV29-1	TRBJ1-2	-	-	TGCAGCGTTGAAGGGGCGGGGGATCCTACCTATGGCTACACCTTC	CSVEGAGDPTYGYTF
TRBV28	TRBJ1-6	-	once	TGTGCCAGCAGACCCTTCCAGGGGTATAATTCACCCCTCCACTTT	CASRPFQGYNSPLHF
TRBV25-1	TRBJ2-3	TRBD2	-	TGTGCCAGCAGTGCCGCGGGGGATGGTGGAGATACGCAGTATTTT	CASSAAGDGGDTQYF
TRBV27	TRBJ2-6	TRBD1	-	TGTGCCAGCAGTATGTCCCTTCGACAGGGGTGGGAGGGGGCCAACGTCCTGACTTTC	CASSMSLRQGWEGANVLTF
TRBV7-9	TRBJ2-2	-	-	TGTGCCAGTAAAGGGGGAACTCAGAACACCGGGGAGCTGTTTTTT	CASKGGTQNTGELFF
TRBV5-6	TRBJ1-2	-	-	TGTGCCAGCAGCTCAGCGTATGGCTACACCTTC	CASSSAYGYTF
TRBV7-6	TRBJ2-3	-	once	TGTGCCAGCAGCTTAGCCGGGACTGGCCCAGATACGCAGTATTTT	CASSLAGTGPDTQYF
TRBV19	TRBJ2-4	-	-	TGTGCCAGTAGGGGCCAGGGTTTCGAAAACATTCAGTACTTC	CASRGQGFENIQYF
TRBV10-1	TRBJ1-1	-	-	TGCGCCAGCACCAAGCGGTCGTTGAGGTTAATCCACACTGAAGCTTTCTTT	CASTKRSLRLIHTEAFF
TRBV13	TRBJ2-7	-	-	TGTGCCAGCAGCCGACTCTCCTACGAGCAGTACTTC	CASSRLSYEQYF
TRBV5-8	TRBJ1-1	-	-	TGTGCCAGCAAAAACAGGGTTTGGAACACTGAAGCTTTCTTT	CASKNRVWNTEAFF
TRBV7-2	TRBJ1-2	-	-	TGTGCCAGCAGCTTAGATACAGGGAGACCTCGTAACACCTTC	CASSLDTGRPRNTF
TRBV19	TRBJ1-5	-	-	TGTGCCAGTAACACGGACTCGGGGGTAGGTCAGCCCCAGCATTTT	CASNTDSGVGQPQHF
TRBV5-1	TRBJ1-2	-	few	TGCGCCAGCAGCTTGCCTCAGGAAGGCTATGGCTACACCTTC	CASSLPQEGYGYTF
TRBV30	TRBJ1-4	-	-	TGTGCCTGGAGTGTCGGAGGAGGTGAAAAACTGTTTTTT	CAWSVGGGEKLFF
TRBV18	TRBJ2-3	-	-	TGTGCCAGCTCACCACCGGAGCGCACAGATACGCAGTATTTT	CASSPPERTDTQYF
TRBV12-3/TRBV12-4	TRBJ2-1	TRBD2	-	TGTGCCAGCAGTTTAGGGAGCGGGATTAGTAGGGTCTTC	CASSLGSGISRVF
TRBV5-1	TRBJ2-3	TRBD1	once	TGCGCCAGCAGCTTCGGACAGGGATCAGATACGCAGTATTTT	CASSFGQGSDTQYF
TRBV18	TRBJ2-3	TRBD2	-	TGTGCCAGCTCACCACCGGGACTAGCGGATACGCAGTATTTT	CASSPPGLADTQYF
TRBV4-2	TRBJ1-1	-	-	TGTGCCAGCAGCCAAGGCAGGGGTGGGGACACTGAAGCTTTCTTT	CASSQGRGGDTEAFF
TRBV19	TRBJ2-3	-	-	TGTGCCACACAGAAACCAGATACGCAGTATTTT	CATQKPDTQYF
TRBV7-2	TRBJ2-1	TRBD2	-	TGTGCCAGCAGCTTATATATTTTGTCTAGCGGGAGGGCGGGGGATGAGCAGTTCTTC	CASSLYILSSGRAGDEQFF